This T cell receptor beta chain was captured by sequencing in a study of OX40 agonist ivuxolimab in advanced cancers. The study, taken as a whole, reports: Circulating CD4+ and CD8+ T cells showed clonal expansion by week 6 at 0.1 to 3.0 mg/kg. Antigen specificity was not determined for the expanded peripheral T cells.

The data were produced by immunoSEQ multiplex PCR, yet TCRdb's version contains in-frame clones alone and is incomplete. The sample shows under 100,000 clones, roughly 92% of them seen only once. On this clone: Its antigen is unknown.

The timepoints at which blood was sampled were baseline, cycle 4 day 1, and cycle 7 day 1. Sample: CD4+ or CD8+ T cells sorted from blood, taken in a trial of the OX40 agonist ivuxolimab. The receptor was derived from an adult with an advanced solid tumor such as melanoma, head and neck, liver or kidney cancer.

In nucleotides, the CDR3 is TGTGCCAGCAGTCGAGGGGGGACTAGCGGCACAGATACGCAGTATTTT. This translates into CASSRGGTSGTDTQYF. This rearrangement joins TRBV5-8 to TRBJ2-3; TRBD2 aligns across 10 bases. This CDR3 has 16 amino acids. Trimming cost V 5 bases and J 1 base; bases outside gene matches: 7. From germline, CDR1 is SGHTS and CDR2 YDEGEE.